Listed below are T cell receptor beta chains from one sample, sequenced in a study of blood T cells in healthy people across ages. Using its own MiXCR run on the 5' RACE reads, TCRdb lists one record per CDR3 protein. The table lists approximately 2,000,000 distinct CDR3 sequences, about 39% of them singletons. Sequencing was done on a sample of blood. Receptor source: a human donor in good health. Each CDR3 is given with its conserved first and last residue. A D gene is named only where the DNA matches it firmly. Rows may omit the clone size; those that give it use once, few, many or a size class.

D gene | J gene | V gene | clone size | CDR3 DNA | CDR3 protein
- | TRBJ2-1 | TRBV12-3/TRBV12-4 | - | TGTGCCAGCACAAAAGACAGCAGCAATGAGCAGTTCTTC | CASTKDSSNEQFF
- | TRBJ1-2 | TRBV15 | - | TGTGCCACCAGCACAGTGACAATTAACTATGGCTACACCTTC | CATSTVTINYGYTF
TRBD1 | TRBJ1-6 | TRBV20-1 | few | TGCAGTGCTAGGCGGGACAGTCAGTATTCACCCCTCCACTTT | CSARRDSQYSPLHF
TRBD1 | TRBJ1-5 | TRBV20-1 | - | TGCAGTGCTTCCGGGACAGGGGGCTTTCCAAGCAATCAGCCCCAGCATTTT | CSASGTGGFPSNQPQHF
- | TRBJ2-3 | TRBV6-2/TRBV6-3 | - | TGTGCCAGCAGTTCACAATCCAGGGGATTCACAGATACGCAGTATTTT | CASSSQSRGFTDTQYF
TRBD2 | TRBJ2-1 | TRBV20-1 | few | TGCAGTGCTAGAGATCGCAGGGGAGCGGGGGTCAATGAGCAGTTCTTC | CSARDRRGAGVNEQFF
- | TRBJ2-3 | TRBV20-1 | - | TGCAGTGCTAGAGCGCCCTTCACCCCTTCTAGCACAGATACGCAGTATTTT | CSARAPFTPSSTDTQYF
TRBD1 | TRBJ1-2 | TRBV20-1 | few | TGCAGTGCCAAAGCGGTGGCAGGGGGCTATGGCTACACCTTC | CSAKAVAGGYGYTF
TRBD2 | TRBJ2-1 | TRBV7-2 | - | TGTGCCAGCAGCTTAATAGGACGGGGGGGCCGAGGCGAGCAGTTCTTC | CASSLIGRGGRGEQFF
- | TRBJ1-4 | TRBV6-5 | - | TGTGCCAGCAGCCTACAGGGTACTGCAACTAATGAAAAACTGTTTTTT | CASSLQGTATNEKLFF
TRBD1 | TRBJ2-7 | TRBV7-2 | few | TGTGCCAGCAGCCGGGACAGGGGGAACTACGAGCAGTACTTC | CASSRDRGNYEQYF
- | TRBJ2-4 | TRBV5-1 | few | TGCGCCAGCAGCTTGGGACCCTCAGCCAAAACCATTCAGTACTTC | CASSLGPSAKTIQYF
TRBD1 | TRBJ1-2 | TRBV5-6 | - | TGTGCCAGCAGCGAGACAGGGAGGGAAAACTATGGCTACACCTTC | CASSETGRENYGYTF
TRBD2 | TRBJ2-7 | TRBV6-2/TRBV6-3 | - | TGTGCCAGCAGACCGGGACTAGCTGGGCGCGAGCAGTACTTC | CASRPGLAGREQYF
- | TRBJ2-5 | TRBV12-3/TRBV12-4 | - | TGTGCCAGCAGTGCCTTATTGAGCCAAGAGACCCAGTACTTC | CASSALLSQETQYF
- | TRBJ2-1 | TRBV5-1 | few | TGCGCCAGCAGCTTGGGACAGGGAGGGATTGGTGAGCAGTTCTTC | CASSLGQGGIGEQFF
- | TRBJ1-6 | TRBV27 | few | TGTGCCAGCAGTTTATGGATAAATTCACCCCTCCACTTT | CASSLWINSPLHF
- | TRBJ2-5 | TRBV29-1 | few | TGCAGCGACCGACAAGCGGAGACCCAGTACTTC | CSDRQAETQYF
TRBD2 | TRBJ2-3 | TRBV13 | few | TGTGCCAGCAGCGGCCGGGGGGGTGGTACAGATACGCAGTATTTT | CASSGRGGGTDTQYF
- | TRBJ1-2 | TRBV7-6 | once | TGTGCCAGCAGCTTAGGGGTGGGGCCCCCCCCTTATGGCTACACCTTC | CASSLGVGPPPYGYTF
TRBD1 | TRBJ2-5 | TRBV12-3/TRBV12-4 | - | TGTGCCAGCAGTTTACAGGGGGCGAGGGAAGAGACCCAGTACTTC | CASSLQGAREETQYF
- | TRBJ2-1 | TRBV29-1 | - | TGCAGCTTCTACCCCAGGGGGGCCTACAATGAGCAGTTCTTC | CSFYPRGAYNEQFF
- | TRBJ1-5 | TRBV12-3/TRBV12-4 | few | TGTGCCAGCAGTCCAGGCTCGTATAGCAATCAGCCCCAGCATTTT | CASSPGSYSNQPQHF
TRBD1 | TRBJ2-7 | TRBV6-5 | many | TGTGCCAGCACCATGGGGACAGCCTCCTACGAGCAGTACTTC | CASTMGTASYEQYF
TRBD2 | TRBJ2-1 | TRBV6-2/TRBV6-3 | few | TGTGCCAGCAGTTACTCAGGACTAGGGGCGGCAGATGAGCAGTTCTTC | CASSYSGLGAADEQFF
- | TRBJ2-7 | TRBV12-3/TRBV12-4 | - | TGTGCCAGCAGTTTTTTTCTGGCGGGCCGCCCTGACGAGCAGTACTTC | CASSFFLAGRPDEQYF
- | TRBJ2-3 | TRBV5-1 | few | TGCGCCAGCAGCTCGAAAGCCGGAACAGATACGCAGTATTTT | CASSSKAGTDTQYF
TRBD2 | TRBJ2-5 | TRBV20-1 | few | TGCAGTGCAGATCTAGCGGGGGCCGAGACCCAGTACTTC | CSADLAGAETQYF
- | TRBJ1-5 | TRBV10-3 | - | TGTGCCATCAGTGTCAGTGATAGCAATCAGCCCCAGCATTTT | CAISVSDSNQPQHF
- | TRBJ2-6 | TRBV28 | few | TGTGCCAGCAGTCCCCGATCCCGGCCCTCTGGGGCCAACGTCCTGACTTTC | CASSPRSRPSGANVLTF
- | TRBJ2-6 | TRBV29-1 | - | TGCAGCGCGGTGGGGGGGCCTGGGGCCAACGTCCTGACTTTC | CSAVGGPGANVLTF
- | TRBJ1-5 | TRBV5-6 | - | TGTGCCAGCAGCTTGGGGGGGACACTCGACCAGCCCCAGCATTTT | CASSLGGTLDQPQHF
- | TRBJ2-7 | TRBV11-2 | - | TGTGCCAGCAGCCTGTGGACTAATAGCCACGAGCAGTACTTC | CASSLWTNSHEQYF
- | TRBJ2-7 | TRBV7-2 | - | TGTGCCAGCAGCCCACAAAAGGGGGTGTCCTACGAGCAGTACTTC | CASSPQKGVSYEQYF
- | TRBJ2-7 | TRBV28 | - | TGTGCCAGCAGTTTAGGGGGGACCATATCGGGGCAGTACTTC | CASSLGGTISGQYF
- | TRBJ2-7 | TRBV6-2/TRBV6-3 | - | TGTGCCAGCAGTTATCGATGGACTACCTACGAGCAGTACTTC | CASSYRWTTYEQYF
TRBD1 | TRBJ2-6 | TRBV6-5 | many | TGTGCCACACGGCCCTTGACAGGGGGCTTAAGTGGGGCCAACGTCCTGACTTTC | CATRPLTGGLSGANVLTF
- | TRBJ2-3 | TRBV7-9 | - | TGTGCCAGCAGCCGGGACTCCGGAGGCACAGATACGCAGTATTTT | CASSRDSGGTDTQYF
- | TRBJ1-5 | TRBV29-1 | - | TGCAGCGTTGTAGGGGATAATCAGCCCCAGCATTTT | CSVVGDNQPQHF
TRBD2 | TRBJ2-5 | TRBV20-1 | few | TGCAGTGCCCTGACTAGCGGGGGTCCTCAAGAGACCCAGTACTTC | CSALTSGGPQETQYF
- | TRBJ2-1 | TRBV13 | - | TGTGCCAGCAGCTCAGGGGGGGGGCTTTACAGTGAGCAGTTCTTC | CASSSGGGLYSEQFF
- | TRBJ1-2 | TRBV7-6 | few | TGTGCCTCTAAGGGGTCAGGACCGGATGGCTACACCTTC | CASKGSGPDGYTF
TRBD1 | TRBJ1-1 | TRBV4-3 | - | TGCGCCAGCAGCCAAGATAGGAACAGGGGAGCTTTCTTT | CASSQDRNRGAFF
- | TRBJ1-2 | TRBV12-3/TRBV12-4 | - | TGTGCCAGCAGTCGGGCCAGGGGAAACTATGGCTACACCTTC | CASSRARGNYGYTF
- | TRBJ1-6 | TRBV3-1 | few | TGTGCCAGCAGCCAAGGCGGGCGTACACCCCTCCACTTT | CASSQGGRTPLHF
TRBD1 | TRBJ1-3 | TRBV5-5 | - | TGTGCCAGCAGGGCCGGGACAGGGGGCGCTGGAAACACCATATATTTT | CASRAGTGGAGNTIYF
- | TRBJ2-5 | TRBV27 | - | TGTGCCAGCAGTTTAATCGGGGGCTTACAAGAGACCCAGTACTTC | CASSLIGGLQETQYF
TRBD1 | TRBJ1-2 | TRBV9 | - | TGTGCCAGCAGCACATGGACAGGGGGTGGCTACACCTTC | CASSTWTGGGYTF
TRBD1 | TRBJ2-5 | TRBV7-2 | many | TGTGCCAGCAGCCGACAGGGGGCAGGGGAGACCCAGTACTTC | CASSRQGAGETQYF